This TCR beta chain was profiled in a study of radiation and T cells in renal cell carcinoma (dated by TCRdb to about 2020). For context, the study as a whole: The samples were drawn from a clinical trial, where primary renal cell carcinomas were treated with 15 Gy of stereotactic body radiation therapy and then removed by nephrectomy 4 weeks afterward. In total, roughly 53 samples underwent TCR beta sequencing: 25 or so tumors plus 27 peripheral blood samples. In the approximately 49 samples combined, some 4,000,000 unique CDR3 nucleotide sequences were found, encoding about 2,700,000 unique CDR3 amino acid sequences.

Ends trimmed: V by 5 bases, J by 2 bases; bases unmatched to a gene: 14. CDR1 and CDR2 are read off the germline V gene (reference sequence) as GTSNPN and SVGIG. Measured from the cysteine to the phenylalanine, the CDR3 is 18 residues long. The DNA shown is the 54-base CDR3, in frame from base 1. Taken with the paper, the label for time point translates to: blood 2 weeks post-SBRT. Explained via the paper, the treatment or condition label denotes: 15 Gy SBRT to primary tumor, nephrectomy 4 weeks later. To follow tumor-enriched clonotypes, peripheral blood was collected serially from radiation-treated patients at baseline and again at 2 weeks and 4 weeks after SBRT. Renal cell carcinoma with clear cell pathology was present in all patients. Genomic DNA for TCR sequencing was prepared using the QIAamp DNA Blood Mini Kit (Qiagen). The analyses included just those samples that passed every quality control check.

Following the manufacturer's recommendations, the immunoSEQ kit was used to generate TCR beta libraries from genomic DNA. Library preparation used a first multiplex PCR with proprietary primers, then a second PCR adding unique barcodes, with bead cleanups after each round. A kit-provided positive control reaction and a negative control reaction were included in every sample batch. The final libraries underwent checking on an Agilent 4200 TapeStation D1000 ScreenTape, volumetric pooling, and quantification by qPCR. Sequencing ran on an Illumina NextSeq500 with a MidOutput 150-cycle cartridge, using 156 Read1 and 15 Index1 cycles with kit custom primers. The pooled library was loaded at roughly 1 pM with roughly 20% PhiX control spiked in. In the authors' own workflow: Vendor-processed data were analyzed in R, and a clonotype was defined as all T cells sharing the same CDR3 nucleotide sequence. For clone abundance analyses, frequencies were normalized to the 10,000 most abundant clones in each sample. Public T cell clones, which averaged fewer than five per sample, were excluded before analysis. A difference in abundance of at least 32-fold between compartments was used to define tumor-enriched and baseline blood-enriched clonotypes. Clonotypes expanded or contracted between blood time points were identified with a beta-binomial differential abundance model. Similarity between tumor and blood repertoires was quantified using the Baroni-Urbani and Buser coefficient, and groups were compared with two-tailed Wilcoxon tests in R. TCRdb provides this immuneACCESS table in a form limited to in-frame rearrangements. Some clones are lacking; in checked studies, under half of them reflect an unresolved V gene, and why the rest are absent is not known. D and trimming come from the DNA, and the V and J calls and clone size come from that table. The sample table shows some 60,000 clones, and just over 75% are seen once. The ten largest clones represent over 6% of the sample.

The research as a whole found: In blood, the top tumor clonotypes increased from baseline to 2 weeks after radiation and then shrank by 4 weeks, which suggests a temporary expansion of tumor-resident clones. Because no pretreatment tumor biopsies were available, whether clonotypes were present in the tumor at baseline could not be determined. Effects of radiation dose or scheduling on the TCR repertoire could not be addressed with the single-armed trial design. Changes in the blood repertoire were not tracked past 4 weeks after treatment.

Comments on this clone: This clone's antigen is unknown. Base qualities are missing; no much larger clone stands one base away.

Sequencing was performed on blood, taken from a patient whose treatment included radiotherapy and nephrectomy. The TCR sequence derives from a man in his sixties with renal cell carcinoma. The receptor chain draws on TRBV30 and TRBJ2-1, with 11 junctional bases fitting TRBD2. CDR3 sequence: CAWSGYSGREWAYNEQFF. The DNA sequence reads TGTGCCTGGTCGGGTTATAGCGGGAGGGAATGGGCCTACAATGAGCAGTTCTTC.